This T cell receptor beta chain originates from a study of shared clonotypes between healthy human individuals (dated by TCRdb to 2020 to 2021). Notes on the research overall: A few men and two women, aged 18 to 49 years, made up the cohort. To estimate repertoire size and how much clonotypes are shared between individuals, the study performed deep sequencing of blood TCR repertoires from roughly five healthy adults. For each donor, three plates each were used for CD4 naive and CD4 memory, two plates were used for CD8 naive, and one plate was used for CD8 memory. Per donor, leukapheresis produced somewhere between about 0.9 and 9.5 billion PBMCs. To increase sequencing depth and limit assay-specific biases, TCR repertoire library preparation and sequencing were carried out by different laboratories using diverse techniques. Summary of the overall study and its limitations: When a few donors were compared, the shared fraction of clonotypes was 5% to 6.5% for naive CD4, around 3.6% for naive CD8, 2% to 2.5% for memory CD4, and around 0.4% for memory CD8. The small number of donors limited the genetic and exposure-history diversity represented. Even with the large sequencing depth, rarefaction of the sorted-subset datasets indicated that sequencing was incomplete. Pairwise subsampling led to the expectation that sequencing depth would affect the degree of clonotype sharing among donors. Sampling was restricted to blood, and TCR repertoires in tissue are likely to differ from TCR repertoires in blood. Larger estimated clonotype richness was generally found for naive subsets than for memory subsets. Compared with non-shared clonotypes, clonotypes shared by all four sorted-subset donors had higher generation probabilities.

For the CD8 naive samples, CD45RO-negative cells were positively selected for CCR7, yielding a CD45RA+CCR7+ population from which TemRA cells were excluded. Donors were healthy HIV-negative adults with no recently reported acute infections or vaccinations. All donors were Caucasian adults living in Nashville, Tennessee, USA. Blood was collected by leukapheresis, and PBMCs were isolated by Ficoll-Histopaque density gradient centrifugation and then cryopreserved in liquid nitrogen vapor phase. Analytical flow cytometry was used to check the purity and quantity of each magnetically sorted T cell population. Genomic DNA was isolated from every sorted fraction and measured by UV absorbance on a Nanodrop 2000c. Between the V and J ends, shortened by 3 bases and 1 base respectively, the junction contains 12 bases. CDR1 and CDR2 are drawn from the germline V gene: MDHEN, SYDVKM. Taken from cysteine to phenylalanine, the CDR3 has 15 residues. Of all the DNA, just the CDR3 is kept, 45 bases in frame from base 1.

Using the deep immunoSEQ assay, TCR CDR3 regions were amplified from genomic DNA by multiplex PCR. For each cell subset, the extracted genomic DNA was distributed evenly across all wells of several immunoSEQ 96-well plates, and each plate served as one replicate. For sorted subsets, 150 to 250 ng of genomic DNA, equivalent to 25,000 to 30,000 T cell genomes, went into each replicate PCR. Purified libraries were measured with a Qubit 3.0 fluorometer, size-checked on a Bioanalyzer 2100, and measured again with the KAPA Library Quantification kit. Every immunoSEQ 96-well plate was sequenced on a dedicated single-read 150-cycle Illumina NextSeq 550 flow cell. For the original study's pipeline: Because the immunoSEQ output held only junctional sequences and lacked quality scores, the filtering could not match the filtering applied to full-length reads. Sequences were annotated with PyIR, a Python wrapper for IgBLAST v1.9, using IMGT germline references to assign V/J genes and CDR3. Any read was removed if the V/J assignment was weak (E-value above 1e-6), the CDR3 was missing, or the read contained stop codons, out-of-frame junctions, or ambiguous translated residues. A V3J clonotype was defined by an identical inferred V gene, J gene, and CDR3 amino acid sequence. Percentage overlap between repertoires was calculated by dividing the number of shared unique clonotypes by the size of the smaller repertoire. RTK rarefaction, the Chao1 estimator, and Recon v2.1 estimates of unobserved clonotypes were used to assess repertoire richness. For all TCRbeta clonotypes obtained by the gDNA method from a few donors, generation probabilities were computed with OLGA. TCRdb took over this immuneACCESS table, retaining in-frame rearrangements with V and J assigned. Such tables are incomplete; in checked studies, under half of the missing clones stem from an unresolved V gene, and the remainder is unexplained. V, J and clone size derive from that table, while D and trimming were established from the DNA sequence. The sample profile shows roughly 2 million clones; 85% to 95% of them were found once. About 1.1% of the sample is in the top ten clones.

As concerns this clone: Its specific antigen is unknown. No base quality information exists; no much larger clone differs at one position.

Material: naive CD8+ T cells sorted from blood. The sample's cell subset or site label, in plain terms: CD45RA+CCR7+. In this chain, TRBV28 is recombined with TRBJ1-1, with a tentative D gene TRBD1 over 6 matching bases. The origin of this receptor is a young man in good health. The CDR3 is CASSFGLGGNTEAFF. In nucleotides, the sequence is TGTGCCAGCAGTTTTGGGCTAGGGGGGAACACTGAAGCTTTCTTT.